This T cell receptor beta chain is from a study of blood T cell repertoires in COVID-19. Overall study: PBMCs, B-cell-depleted T cells, or T cells were the source of the cDNA or gDNA that made up the material.

There are 14 residues in the CDR3. Per the germline V gene, CDR1 is LNHDA and CDR2 is SQIVND (reference sequence). The ends were cut back, 5 bases at V and 2 bases at J, with 13 bases in the middle. Original analysis: Estimation of nucleated cell counts was performed using reference gene primer amplification. Measured with immunoSEQ multiplex PCR; TCRdb has only the in-frame clones, and not every one. That table gives V, J and clone size, and the DNA gave D and trimming. Of hundreds of thousands of clones listed, around 84% were seen once; the top ten hold 3%. The clonotype originates from a human donor in a cohort sampled during active COVID-19. V is TRBV19 and J is TRBJ2-7, with D possibly TRBD1 on 5 matching bases. The specimen was peripheral blood. The CDR3 loop reads CASSPLVTAYEQYF. In DNA form, the CDR3 reads TGTGCCAGTAGTCCCTTGGTGACAGCCTACGAGCAGTACTTC.